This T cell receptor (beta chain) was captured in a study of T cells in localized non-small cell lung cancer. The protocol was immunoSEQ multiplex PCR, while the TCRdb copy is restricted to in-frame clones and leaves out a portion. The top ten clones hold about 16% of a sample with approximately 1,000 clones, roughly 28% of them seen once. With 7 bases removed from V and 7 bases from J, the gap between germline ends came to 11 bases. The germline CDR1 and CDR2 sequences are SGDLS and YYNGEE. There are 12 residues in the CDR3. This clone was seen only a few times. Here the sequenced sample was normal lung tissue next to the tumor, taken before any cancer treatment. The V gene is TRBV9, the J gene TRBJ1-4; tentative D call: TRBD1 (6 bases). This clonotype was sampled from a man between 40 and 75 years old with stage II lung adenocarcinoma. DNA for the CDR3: TGTGCCAGCCGGAGACAGGCTGAAAAACTGTTTTTT. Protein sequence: CASRRQAEKLFF. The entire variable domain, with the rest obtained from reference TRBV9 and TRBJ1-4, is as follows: DSGVTQTPKHLITATGQRVTLRCSPRSGDLSVYWYQQSLDQGLQFLIQYYNGEERAKGNILERFSAQQFPDLHSELNLSSLELGDSALYFCASRRQAEKLFFGSGTQLSVL.